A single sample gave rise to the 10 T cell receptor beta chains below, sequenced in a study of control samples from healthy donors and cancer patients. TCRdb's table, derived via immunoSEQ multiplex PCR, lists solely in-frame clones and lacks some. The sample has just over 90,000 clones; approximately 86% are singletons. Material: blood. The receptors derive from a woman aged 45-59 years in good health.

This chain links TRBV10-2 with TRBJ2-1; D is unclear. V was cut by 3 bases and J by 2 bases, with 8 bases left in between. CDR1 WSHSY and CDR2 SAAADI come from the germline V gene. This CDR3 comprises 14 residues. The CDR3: CASSEVSPYNEQFF. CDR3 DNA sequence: TGCGCCAGCAGTGAAGTTTCGCCCTACAATGAGCAGTTCTTC.

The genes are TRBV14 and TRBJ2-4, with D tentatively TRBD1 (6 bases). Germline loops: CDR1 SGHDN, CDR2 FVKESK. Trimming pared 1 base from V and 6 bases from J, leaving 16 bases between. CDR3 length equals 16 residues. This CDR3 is CASSQALGRGANIQYF. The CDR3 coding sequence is TGTGCCAGCAGCCAAGCCCTCGGCAGGGGCGCAAACATTCAGTACTTC.

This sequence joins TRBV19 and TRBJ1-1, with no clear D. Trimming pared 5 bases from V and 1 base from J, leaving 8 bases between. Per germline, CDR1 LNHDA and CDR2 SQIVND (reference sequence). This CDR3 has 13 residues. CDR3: CASSLVKNTEAFF. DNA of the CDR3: TGTGCCAGTAGTTTAGTCAAGAACACTGAAGCTTTCTTT.

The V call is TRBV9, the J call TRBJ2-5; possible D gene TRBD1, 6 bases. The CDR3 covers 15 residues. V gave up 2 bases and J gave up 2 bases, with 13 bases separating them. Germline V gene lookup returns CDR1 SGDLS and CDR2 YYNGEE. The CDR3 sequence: CASSVAGAPQETQYF. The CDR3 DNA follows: TGTGCCAGCAGCGTGGCAGGGGCTCCTCAAGAGACCCAGTACTTC.

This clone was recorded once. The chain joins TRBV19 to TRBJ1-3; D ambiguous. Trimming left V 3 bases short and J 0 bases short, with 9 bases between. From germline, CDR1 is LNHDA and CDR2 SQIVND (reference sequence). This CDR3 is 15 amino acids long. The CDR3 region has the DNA TGTGCCAGTAGTATGGTGGGGAGCTCTGGAAACACCATATATTTT. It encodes CASSMVGSSGNTIYF. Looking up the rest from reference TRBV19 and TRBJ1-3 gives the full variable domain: DGGITQSPKYLFRKEGQNVTLSCEQNLNHDAMYWYRQDPGQGLRLIYYSQIVNDFQKGDIAEGYSVSREKKESFPLTVTSAQKNPTAFYLCASSMVGSSGNTIYFGEGSWLTVV.

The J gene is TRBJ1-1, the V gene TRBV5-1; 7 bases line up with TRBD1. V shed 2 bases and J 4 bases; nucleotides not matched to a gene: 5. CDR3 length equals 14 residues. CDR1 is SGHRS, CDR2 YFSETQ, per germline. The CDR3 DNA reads TGCGCCAGCAGCTTACAGGGGCGCACCACTGAAGCTTTCTTT. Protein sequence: CASSLQGRTTEAFF. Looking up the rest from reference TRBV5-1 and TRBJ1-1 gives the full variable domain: KAGVTQTPRYLIKTRGQQVTLSCSPISGHRSVSWYQQTPGQGLQFLFEYFSETQRNKGNFPGRFSGRQFSNSRSEMNVSTLELGDSALYLCASSLQGRTTEAFFGQGTRLTVV.

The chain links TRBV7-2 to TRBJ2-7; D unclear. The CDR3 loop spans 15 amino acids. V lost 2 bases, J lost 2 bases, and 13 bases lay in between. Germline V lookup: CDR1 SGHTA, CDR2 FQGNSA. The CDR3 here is CASSLTGLLTYEQYF. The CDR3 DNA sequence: TGTGCCAGCAGCTTAACGGGCCTACTGACCTACGAGCAGTACTTC.

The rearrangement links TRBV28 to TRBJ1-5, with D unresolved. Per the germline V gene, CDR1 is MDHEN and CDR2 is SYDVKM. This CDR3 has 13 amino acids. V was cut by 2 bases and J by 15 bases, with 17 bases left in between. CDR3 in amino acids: CASSLVAAGGGHF. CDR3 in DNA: TGTGCCAGCAGTTTAGTGGCGGCCGGCGGTGGGCATTTT.

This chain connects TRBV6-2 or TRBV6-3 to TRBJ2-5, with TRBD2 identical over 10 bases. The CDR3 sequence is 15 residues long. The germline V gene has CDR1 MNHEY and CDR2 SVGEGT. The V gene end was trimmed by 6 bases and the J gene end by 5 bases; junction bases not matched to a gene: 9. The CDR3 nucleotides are TGTGCCAGCAGCATTCTAGCGGGAGTCTCGGAGACCCAGTACTTC. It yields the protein CASSILAGVSETQYF.

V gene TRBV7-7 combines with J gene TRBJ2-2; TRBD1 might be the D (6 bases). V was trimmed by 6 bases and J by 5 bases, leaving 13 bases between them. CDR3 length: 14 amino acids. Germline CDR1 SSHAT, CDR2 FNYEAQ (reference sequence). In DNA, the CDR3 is TGTGCCAGCAGGCCCGGGACAAGAACCGGGGAGCTGTTTTTT. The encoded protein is CASRPGTRTGELFF.